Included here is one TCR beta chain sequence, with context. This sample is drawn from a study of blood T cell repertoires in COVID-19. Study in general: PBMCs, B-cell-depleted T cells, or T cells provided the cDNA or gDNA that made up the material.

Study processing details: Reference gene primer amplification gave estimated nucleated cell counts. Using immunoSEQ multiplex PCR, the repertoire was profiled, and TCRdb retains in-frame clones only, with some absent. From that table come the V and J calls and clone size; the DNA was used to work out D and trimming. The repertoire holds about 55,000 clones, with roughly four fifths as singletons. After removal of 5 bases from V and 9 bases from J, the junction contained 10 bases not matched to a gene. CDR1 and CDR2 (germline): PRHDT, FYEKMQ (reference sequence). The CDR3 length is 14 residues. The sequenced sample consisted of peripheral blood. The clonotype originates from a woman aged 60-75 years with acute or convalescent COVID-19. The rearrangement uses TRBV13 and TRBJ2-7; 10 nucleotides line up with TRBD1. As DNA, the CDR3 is TGTGCCAGCAGCCCGACAGGGGGCTCTTCGGTGCAGTACTTC. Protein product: CASSPTGGSSVQYF.